This TCR beta chain originates from a study of cytomegalovirus exposure and HLA in healthy donors (dated by TCRdb to the late 2010s). A note on the overall study: An earlier analysis of some 620 of the donors reported around 280 Gb of sequence data and some 110 million unique TCR beta sequences obtained from about 180 million T cells. HLA typing included class I and class II loci at four-digit resolution. The study aimed to test whether cataloging public T cell receptors could reveal signatures of past pathogen exposure. Besides the first cohort of around 700 subjects, a separate validation cohort made up of 120 different subjects was used. On average, roughly 250,000 unique TCR beta nucleotide sequences were sequenced per donor among a few hundred genotyped donors of the cohort, with 15% to 20% of those sequences being non-productive. About 300 gigabases of sequencing data and 70 million to 85 million unique TCR sequences were included in an early release covering roughly 600 HLA-typed donors. Donor age, sex, ethnicity and CMV serostatus were compiled together with the repertoire data. Because of strong linkage in the cohort, a few DR-DQ haplotypes were treated as single units for association and clustering. An earlier analysis of 450 to 750 of the donors used high-throughput TCR beta sequencing to judge whether each TCR beta V gene segment behaved as functional or pseudogenic. Typing coverage varied by locus: roughly 620-640 donors for A, B, C, DRB1 and DQB1; 522 for DQA1; approximately 570 for DPA1; more than 450 for DPB1. Every repertoire in the discovery cohort had been generated on one and the same sequencing platform. The study combined high-throughput TCR immunosequencing, statistical association of individual TCRs with disease status, and machine learning to predict cytomegalovirus infection status. A later analysis re-analyzed previously published TCR beta repertoires from hundreds of donors and added high-resolution HLA genotyping to study TCR occurrence patterns. Of the 300 to 500 genotyped donors, 81% were placed in the genetic ancestry cluster associated with self-reported Caucasian donors. A later genetic analysis took genome-wide SNP genotypes for about three fifths of the roughly 700 donors and used that subset as a discovery cohort. The study profiled the T cell repertoires of about 720 subjects by immunosequencing and related them to cytomegalovirus serostatus. The later analysis used no new phenotypic data to find candidate immune exposures, relying instead on TCR beta sequences and their occurrence across donors.

The cohort comprised around 690 healthy bone marrow donors. At the time of sampling, every cohort member was nominally healthy, though immune exposures that went unrecorded were likely present. The donor was CMV seronegative and was included in the group of a few hundred seronegative cohort members. Every donor gave a peripheral blood sample, and the peripheral blood mononuclear cells from that sample were used for TCR beta sequencing. The Qiagen DNeasy Blood Extraction Kit was used to extract genomic DNA from the blood cell samples. The CDR3 goes from the cysteine to the phenylalanine over 16 residues. Left in the record is the CDR3 DNA by itself, 48 bases read in frame from the first base. Relative to germline, V is 0 bases shorter and J is 0 bases shorter, with 11 bases between their ends. CDR1 and CDR2 are drawn from the germline V gene (reference sequence): PRHDT, FYEKMQ. Points on this clone: Its recognized antigen is unknown. It has no much larger one-base neighbor in the sample; base qualities were not kept.

The method behind the library was the immunoSEQ multiplex PCR assay. The multiplex PCR relied on a mix of 60 forward primers for TCR Vbeta segments and 13 reverse primers for TCR Jbeta segments. A multiplex PCR assay on genomic DNA amplified the CDR3 region of rearranged TCR beta genes. On the Illumina HiSeq System, the amplified TCR beta libraries were sequenced as 87-base-pair reads. The original methods were these. A later analysis tallied tens of millions of unique TCR beta chains across the 666 repertoires, and about 12 million of those chains were shared by two or more donors. To remove PCR and sequencing errors, raw reads were error-corrected and collapsed into unique sequences using a nearest-neighbor algorithm that merged closely related sequences. V, D and J gene segments were assigned by aligning CDR3 sequences to IMGT reference sequences. For a sequence to be retained, a match of at least six nucleotides was required to both a V gene segment and a J gene segment. A rearrangement counted as productive if the CDR3 had no stop codons and remained in frame with V and J, and every other rearrangement counted as non-productive. CDR3 was defined by IMGT convention, running from the second conserved V-encoded cysteine to the conserved J-encoded phenylalanine. The earlier analysis of 450 to 750 of the donors excluded any sequence lacking an unambiguous match to a single V gene segment. In an earlier analysis of approximately 560 of the donors, a V segment was called functional when productive rearrangements were above 56.7%, and segregating when the standard deviation between donors exceeded 5%. To diagnose cytomegalovirus status from the catalog of TCR beta chain sequences, a statistical classification framework was built. A later analysis assigned V and J genes by comparing TCR nucleotide sequences with IMGT/GENE-DB human TR gene sequences. Using the TCRdist pipeline, a later analysis assigned CDR3 sequences along with most-parsimonious VDJ recombination scenarios. In a later analysis, each TCR beta chain was defined by its CDR3 amino acid sequence together with its V-gene family, and reads without a unique V-gene family were excluded. To address suspected cross-contamination and a sequencing artifact, a later analysis removed around 590 highly shared, low-generation-probability nucleotide sequences. In a later analysis, a clonal expansion index for each public chain was calculated from normalized within-repertoire ranks of inferred template counts. Generation probabilities in a later analysis came from a VDJ recombination model fitted to out-of-frame rearrangements, and those results were checked against IGoR. In a later analysis, hypergeometric tests were used to score TCR-TCR, TCR-HLA and TCR-CMV co-occurrence, with a repertoire-size bias correction applied to TCR pairs. False discovery rates were estimated in a later analysis by permuting HLA or CMV assignments 20 times. A later analysis grouped co-occurring TCRs with DBSCAN, adding TCRdist sequence similarity when clustering within HLA-allele-positive subsets. Repertoires with fewer than 30,000 or more than 120,000 public chains, plus five repertoires with anomalous nucleotide sharing, were excluded from co-occurrence clustering. The clones in this table, taken by TCRdb from immuneACCESS, are in-frame only. Not every clone is retained; where verified, under half of the shortfall comes from an unresolved V gene, and the cause of the rest is unknown. The V and J calls and clone size were taken over from that table, and D and trimming were inferred from the DNA. Across this sample there are roughly 120,000 clones, with 15% seen only once. The ten largest clones take up roughly 2% of the sample.

The research as a whole found: Most CMV-associated TCR beta chains appeared to be HLA-restricted in a later analysis, and the HLA associations seemed to be driven largely by CMV exposure. Because HLA typing was unavailable for some donors at each locus, only the typed subset was used in association tests. In a later analysis, TCR association rates were found to vary across HLA loci, with the most associated TCRs seen for DRB1 alleles and the fewest for HLA-C alleles. V-gene and J-gene trimming of TCR beta chains was associated with a missense DCLRE1C variant in a later genetic analysis, and the association was replicated in an independent cohort. The sequencing pipeline was judged likely to have produced a cluster of highly shared sequence variants as a technical artifact. When HLA alleles, especially DR and DQ, strongly co-occurred, attributing TCR associations to individual alleles was difficult. Because counts were too low, roughly 16 rarely observed V segments, including chromosome 9 orphons, were excluded from the earlier analysis of under 650 of the donors. This cohort had only TCR beta chains sequenced, and the lack of alpha or paired-chain data limited which features could be detected. The study listed 150 to 200 TCR beta chains as associated with cytomegalovirus. According to a later genetic analysis, donors in an Asian-associated ancestry cluster had fewer N-insertions in productive TCRs than the roughly 700-donor mean. The classifier was reported to diagnose cytomegalovirus status with high specificity and sensitivity in both the original cohort and the validation cohort. Most TCR sequences were observed very rarely across donors, whereas some public TCRs were present in many individuals. Specific HLA alleles were associated with 18,000 or so TCR beta sequences at a false discovery rate of 0.05 in a later analysis. Sequencing depth was assumed to be roughly uniform across donors in the presence/absence analyses, though that assumption may not hold. In a later analysis, several top co-occurrence clusters were reported to appear linked to parvovirus B19, influenza, CMV and Epstein-Barr virus. In a later analysis, HLA-associated TCR beta chains showed more clonal expansion and lower generation probabilities than non-associated chains that were equally common. A few of the identified cytomegalovirus-associated TCR beta chains were confirmed in vitro to be specific for cytomegalovirus antigens. An earlier analysis of approximately 500 of the donors showed that most TCR beta V segments appeared in productive rearrangements either about 87% or about 30% of the time, which broadly matched IMGT annotations. A further reported finding was that TCR beta sequences accurately predicted the HLA-A and HLA-B alleles for most subjects in the first cohort. For the cohort, immune exposure information was limited to CMV serostatus. Some IMGT-functional V segments, including TRBV6-2 and TRBV6-3, could not be told apart with the 87-base-pair reads, so those segments were excluded. Correlated functional status among segregating V segments might be attributable to linkage disequilibrium, but an unknown experimental factor could not be ruled out. The authors suggested that the approach could potentially be extended to other disease states and immunological phenotypes.

Here the chain combines TRBV13 and TRBJ1-2; a weak D assignment points to TRBD1 (5 bases agree). The receptor was derived from a woman aged 18-29 years in good health and CMV-seronegative. The source material was PBMCs. The CDR3 in this case is CASSLGTDTANYGYTF. In nucleotides, the sequence is TGTGCCAGCAGCTTAGGGACAGATACCGCTAACTATGGCTACACCTTC.